What follows are 20 T cell receptor beta chains derived from one specimen sequenced in a study of control samples from healthy donors and cancer patients. Libraries were prepared by immunoSEQ multiplex PCR; TCRdb keeps only in-frame clonotypes and omits some of them. The sample comprises approximately 97,000 clones, roughly 92% of which are singletons, and around 3% rests with the top ten. Source material: blood. Source of these receptors: a human donor in good health. The donor label of this sample is uncertain.

The chain couples TRBV11-2 to TRBJ1-1; perhaps TRBD1 as D (6 bases). From germline, CDR1 is SGHAT and CDR2 FQNNGV. V was clipped by 5 bases and J by 8 bases, with 15 bases between them. This CDR3 region has 13 residues. Written as DNA, the CDR3 is TGTGCCAGCAGCACCCGGGGGGGCCTCGAAGCTTTCTTT. Protein sequence: CASSTRGGLEAFF.

CDR3 sequence: CASSYPGTATEQYV. The CDR3 DNA follows: TGTGCCAGCAGTTACCCAGGGACGGCTACCGAGCAGTACGTC. The chain employs TRBV6-2 or TRBV6-3 and TRBJ2-7; D assignment may be TRBD1 or TRBD2 (5 bases each). The CDR3 sequence is 14 residues long. Trimming took 2 bases from V and 6 from J, leaving 14 bases between them. Germline CDR1 and CDR2: MNHEY and SVGEGT.

The chain has TRBV5-1 and TRBJ1-1; the match to TRBD1 covers 8 bases. The V segment lost 3 bases and the J segment 0 bases; nucleotides outside the gene matches: 4. Per germline, CDR1 SGHRS and CDR2 YFSETQ. This CDR3 has 15 amino acids. The CDR3 DNA reads TGCGCCAGCAGCTGGGGGGACAGGATGAACACTGAAGCTTTCTTT. Its protein is CASSWGDRMNTEAFF.

The chain joins TRBV6-5 to TRBJ2-5; 14 bases are shared with TRBD2. CDR3 length: 15 residues. With V trimmed by 6 bases and J by 4 bases, 4 bases remained unmatched. Per germline, CDR1 MNHEY and CDR2 SVGAGI. CDR3 coding DNA: TGTGCCAGCAGCTTGGGACTAGCGGGGGCAGAGACCCAGTACTTC. Amino acids: CASSLGLAGAETQYF.

This chain links TRBV10-1 with TRBJ2-5; D could derive from TRBD1 or TRBD2 (5 bases each). The CDR3 totals 14 residues. Trimming removed 0 bases at V and 6 bases at J, with 11 bases between. CDR1 WNHNN and CDR2 SYGVQD come from the germline V gene (reference sequence). The CDR3 spells CASSESRGAKTQYF. In DNA, the CDR3 is TGCGCCAGCAGTGAGTCGAGAGGGGCGAAGACCCAGTACTTC.

The J gene is TRBJ1-2, the V gene TRBV7-9; D remains ambiguous. CDR1 and CDR2 (germline): SEHNR, FQNEAQ (reference sequence). This CDR3 is built from 13 residues. V was shortened by 4 bases and J by 3 bases, with 9 bases between the two germline ends. CDR3 nucleotides: TGTGCCAGCAGCTCGGGTCAGGACTATGGCTACACCTTC. Translation gives CASSSGQDYGYTF.

The chain carries TRBV6-6 and TRBJ1-1; D not resolved. Germline V lookup: CDR1 MNHNY, CDR2 SVGAGI (reference sequence). V dropped 0 bases and J dropped 0 bases, with 11 bases sitting between them. The CDR3 is 16 residues long. CDR3 sequence reads: CASSYSPNQLNTEAFF. CDR3 sequence (DNA): TGTGCCAGCAGTTACTCCCCAAACCAATTGAACACTGAAGCTTTCTTT.

This clone was seen once. The chain links TRBV10-2 to TRBJ2-2; TRBD1 might be the D (7 bases). Looked up from germline, CDR1 is WSHSY and CDR2 is SAAADI. V dropped 6 bases and J dropped 6 bases, with 23 bases sitting between them. There are 17 residues in the CDR3. CDR3 coding DNA: TGCGCCAGCAGAAACACAGGGGAGGAGGTCAGGTCCGGGGAGCTGTTTTTT. It is translated as CASRNTGEEVRSGELFF.

The chain recombines TRBV20-1 with TRBJ1-2, with D possibly being TRBD1 (5 bases). Trimming took off 3 bases at V and 4 bases at J, with 12 bases between the two ends. The germline CDR1 and CDR2 sequences are DFQATT and SNEGSKA (reference sequence). The CDR3 extends over 13 amino acids. The DNA for the CDR3 is TGCAGTGCTAGTCATGGGGCGGTCTATGGCTACACCTTC. Protein: CSASHGAVYGYTF.

The chain combines TRBV5-6 with TRBJ1-5, with a possible D match to TRBD1 (5 bases). The CDR3 covers 15 residues. CDR1 is SGHDT, CDR2 YYEEEE, per germline. V dropped 2 bases and J dropped 3 bases, with 12 bases sitting between them. The CDR3 sequence: CASSFGGIANQPQHF. The CDR3 DNA sequence: TGTGCCAGCAGCTTCGGGGGAATAGCCAATCAGCCCCAGCATTTT.

The genes are TRBV7-8 and TRBJ1-6; no definite D call. The V gene lost 5 bases and the J gene lost 6 bases, with 11 bases spanning the gap. The CDR3 is 14 amino acids. Germline V CDR1 and CDR2: SGHVS, FQNEAQ. The CDR3 loop is CASSVDGFNSPLHF. The CDR3 nucleotides are TGTGCCAGCAGCGTGGACGGCTTTAATTCACCCCTCCACTTT.

The chain uses TRBV6-5 and TRBJ2-2, with unresolved D. Between the trimmed V and J ends, which lost 6 bases and 4 bases, there was a span of 9 bases. CDR3 size: 13 residues. Germline lookup yields CDR1 MNHEY and CDR2 SVGAGI. The CDR3 loop is CASRARSTGELFF. The CDR3 DNA follows: TGTGCCAGCAGGGCGCGGAGCACCGGGGAGCTGTTTTTT.

The CDR3 spells CASSYDRTGRWETQYF. DNA for the CDR3: TGTGCCAGCAGTTACGACCGAACAGGGAGGTGGGAGACCCAGTACTTC. This chain uses TRBV6-2 or TRBV6-3 with TRBJ2-5; perhaps D is TRBD1 or TRBD2 (6 bases each). In germline, CDR1 is MNHEY, CDR2 SVGEGT. The CDR3 sequence is 16 residues long. The V and J ends lost 2 bases and 5 bases respectively, with 18 bases between them.

The rearrangement links TRBV5-5 to TRBJ1-1; D is possibly TRBD1 (6 bases). V was clipped by 6 bases and J by 2 bases, with 14 bases between them. CDR3 length equals 14 residues. Germline values: CDR1 SGHKS, CDR2 YYEKEE (reference sequence). The DNA of the CDR3 is TGTGCCAGCACCACCGGGACACTTAACACTGAAGCTTTCTTT. Translated: CASTTGTLNTEAFF. Together with reference TRBV5-5 and TRBJ1-1, the CDR3 gives the full variable domain: DAGVTQSPTHLIKTRGQQVTLRCSPISGHKSVSWYQQVLGQGPQFIFQYYEKEERGRGNFPDRFSARQFPNYSSELNVNALLLGDSALYLCASTTGTLNTEAFFGQGTRLTVV.

The chain combines TRBV27 with TRBJ2-5, with a tentative D call TRBD2 (5 bases). V was cut by 3 bases and J by 7 bases, with 12 bases left in between. The germline V gene encodes CDR1 MNHEY and CDR2 SMNVEV (reference sequence). The CDR3 loop spans 13 amino acids. The CDR3 DNA sequence: TGTGCCAGCAGTTTCGACCAACGGGGGACCCAGTACTTC. This gives the protein CASSFDQRGTQYF.

This chain connects TRBV5-6 to TRBJ1-1; D uncertain. There are 16 residues in the CDR3. The germline V and J ends were trimmed by 2 bases and 5 bases, with 19 bases remaining between them. Germline V gene lookup returns CDR1 SGHDT and CDR2 YYEEEE. The CDR3 DNA sequence: TGTGCCAGCAGCTTTTGGCGAGGGAGTAAAGGTACTGAAGCTTTCTTT. Protein sequence: CASSFWRGSKGTEAFF.

This chain joins TRBV29-1 and TRBJ2-5; maybe TRBD1 (5 bases). The CDR3 totals 10 residues. Germline V gene sequence: CDR1 SQVTM, CDR2 ANQGSEA. Trimming removed 7 bases at V and 2 bases at J, with 5 bases between. In DNA, the CDR3 is TGCAGCGGACAGCAAGAGACCCAGTACTTC. This codes for CSGQQETQYF.

This clone is a singleton in its sample. The V call is TRBV6-2 or TRBV6-3, the J call TRBJ2-3; tentatively, D is TRBD2 (5 bases). The V and J ends lost 0 bases and 3 bases respectively, with 7 bases between them. The CDR3 loop spans 14 amino acids. Germline-derived CDR1 and CDR2 are MNHEY and SVGEGT. The CDR3 spells CASSYSEETDTQYF. CDR3 nucleotide sequence: TGTGCCAGCAGTTACTCGGAGGAAACAGATACGCAGTATTTT.

The chain couples TRBV5-6 to TRBJ1-6; TRBD1 might be the D (5 bases). Germline assignment: CDR1 SGHDT and CDR2 YYEEEE. The CDR3 length is 17 residues. V dropped 0 bases and J dropped 0 bases, with 10 bases sitting between them. CDR3 region: CASSLGPGLSYNSPLHF. CDR3 sequence (DNA): TGTGCCAGCAGCTTGGGTCCGGGGCTCTCCTATAATTCACCCCTCCACTTT.

This clone was observed a single time. CDR3: CATSDFTGGPTDTQYF. The CDR3 coding sequence is TGTGCCACCAGTGATTTTACGGGGGGCCCCACAGATACGCAGTATTTT. This chain links TRBV24-1 with TRBJ2-3; maybe TRBD2 (7 bases). CDR1 is KGHDR, CDR2 SFDVKD, per germline. Trimming removed 1 base from V and 2 bases from J, with 12 bases in between. The CDR3 extends over 16 amino acids.